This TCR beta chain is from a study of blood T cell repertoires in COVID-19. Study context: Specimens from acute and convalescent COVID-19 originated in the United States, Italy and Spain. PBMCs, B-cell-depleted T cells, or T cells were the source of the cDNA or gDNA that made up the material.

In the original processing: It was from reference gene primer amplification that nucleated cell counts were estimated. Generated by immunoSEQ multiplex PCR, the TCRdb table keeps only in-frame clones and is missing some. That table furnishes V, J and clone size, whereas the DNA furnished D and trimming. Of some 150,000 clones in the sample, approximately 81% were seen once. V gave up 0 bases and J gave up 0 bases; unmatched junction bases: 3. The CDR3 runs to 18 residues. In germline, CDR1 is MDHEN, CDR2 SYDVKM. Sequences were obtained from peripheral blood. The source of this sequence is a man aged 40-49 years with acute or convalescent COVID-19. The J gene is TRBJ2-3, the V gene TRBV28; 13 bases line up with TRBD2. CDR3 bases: TGTGCCAGCAGTTTATGGGGGACTAGCGGGGCTAGCACAGATACGCAGTATTTT. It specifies CASSLWGTSGASTDTQYF. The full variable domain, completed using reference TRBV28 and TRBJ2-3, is DVKVTQSSRYLVKRTGEKVFLECVQDMDHENMFWYRQDPGLGLRLIYFSYDVKMKEKGDIPEGYSVSREKKERFSLILESASTNQTSMYLCASSLWGTSGASTDTQYFGPGTRLTVL.